This T cell receptor beta chain was documented in a study of regulatory dendritic cells for organ transplantation. There are a few counts of this clone. Its antigen is unidentified. Notes on the study in general: The most alloreactive TCR clonotypes were found in resting memory CD8+ cells.

The repertoire was sequenced with immunoSEQ multiplex PCR; TCRdb's copy has only in-frame clones and lacks some. The sample has some 5,700 clones; more than 55% are singletons. Per the germline V gene, CDR1 is PRHDT and CDR2 is FYEKMQ (reference sequence). The CDR3 runs 13 residues. Trimming took 7 bases from V and 0 from J, leaving 9 bases between them. This receptor was identified in a human donor in good health. This rearrangement joins TRBV13 to TRBJ1-2; D is undetermined. The sample taken for sequencing was memory CD8+ T cells from blood. Subset described: CD45RO+ memory T cells. The CDR3: CASTIATNYGYTF. In DNA form, the CDR3 reads TGTGCCAGCACTATCGCGACTAACTATGGCTACACCTTC.